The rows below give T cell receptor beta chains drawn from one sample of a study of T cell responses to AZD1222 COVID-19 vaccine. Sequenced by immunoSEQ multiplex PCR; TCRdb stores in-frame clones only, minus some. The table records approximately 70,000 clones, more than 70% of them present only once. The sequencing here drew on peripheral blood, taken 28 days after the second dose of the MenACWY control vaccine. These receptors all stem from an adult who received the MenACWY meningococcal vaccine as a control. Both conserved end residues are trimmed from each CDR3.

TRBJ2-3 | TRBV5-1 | ASSPGLAGADTQY
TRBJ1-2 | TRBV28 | ASSQDRVYGYT
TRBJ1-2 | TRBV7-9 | ASSLVEGVDGYT
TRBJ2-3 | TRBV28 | ASHATDTQY
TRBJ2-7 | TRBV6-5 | ASSQHGFGQY
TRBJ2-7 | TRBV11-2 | ASSEGASGIFYEQY
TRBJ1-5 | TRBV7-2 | ASSLAGRGGPQH
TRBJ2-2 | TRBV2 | ASKGSNTGELF
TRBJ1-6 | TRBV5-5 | ASSLYGEEPLH
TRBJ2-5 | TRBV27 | ASSWDLRGTQY
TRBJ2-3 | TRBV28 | ASRKTSTDTQY
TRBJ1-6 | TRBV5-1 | ASSPQGPEDSPLH
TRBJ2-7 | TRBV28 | ASSFVAGVNYEQY
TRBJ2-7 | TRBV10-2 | ASSESSGYGYEQY
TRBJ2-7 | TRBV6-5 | ASGRREQY
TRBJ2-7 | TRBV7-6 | ASSSYSGRSSYEQY
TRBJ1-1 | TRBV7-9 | ASSSTGTRMNTEAF
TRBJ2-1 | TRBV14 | ASSQDDTSGINEQF
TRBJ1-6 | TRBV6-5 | ASSFAGAPVPLH
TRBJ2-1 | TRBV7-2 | ASSLAGVIYNEQF
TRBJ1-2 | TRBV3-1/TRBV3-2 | ASSLSGQEQGYT
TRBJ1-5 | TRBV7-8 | ASSLAGQPQH
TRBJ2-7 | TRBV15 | ATSREVADGEQY
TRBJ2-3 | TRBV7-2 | ASSLGGRSTDTQY
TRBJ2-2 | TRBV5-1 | ASSPDRSNTGELF
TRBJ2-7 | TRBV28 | ATQPRGPLYEQY
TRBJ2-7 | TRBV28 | ASSLSSQGSTRGA
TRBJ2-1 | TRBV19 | ASSPGLALYEQF
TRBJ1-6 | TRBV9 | ASSVMGEDSPLH
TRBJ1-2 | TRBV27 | ASSSPRTGYYGYT
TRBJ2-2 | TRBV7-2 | ASSTPQGALNTGELF
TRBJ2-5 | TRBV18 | ASSPVSGPTYQETQY
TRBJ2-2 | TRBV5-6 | ASWDSLNTGELF
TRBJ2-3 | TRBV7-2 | ASSLGWGQNTDTQY
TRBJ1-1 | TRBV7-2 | ASSLGGRGWNTEAF
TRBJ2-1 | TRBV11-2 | ASSYRLAGEGDNEQF
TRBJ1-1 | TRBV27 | ASSEGVEAF
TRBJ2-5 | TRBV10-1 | ASSESIVRPLETQY
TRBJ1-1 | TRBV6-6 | ASRAGQGGTEAF
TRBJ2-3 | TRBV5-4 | ASSLSQNRGGTDTQY